The rows below give T cell receptor beta chains drawn from one sample of a study of T cells in Graves' hyperthyroidism and ophthalmopathy. Each CDR3 protein gets one entry after TCRdb re-called the multiplex PCR reads with MiXCR. The data contain 150,000 or so distinct CDR3 sequences, approximately 20% of them singletons. Sequenced sample: blood. The receptors originated from a woman in her 50s with Graves' hyperthyroidism that later progressed to Graves' ophthalmopathy. The CDR3 runs from the conserved cysteine through the conserved F or W. The D gene is left open where the match is weak. For some rows the clone size is stated as once, few or many, or as a class when expanded; others skip it.

CDR3 DNA	CDR3 protein	clone size	D gene	V gene	J gene
TGCGCCAGCAGCCCCGGGACTAGTACCAATGAGCAGTTCTTC	CASSPGTSTNEQFF	many	TRBD2	TRBV5-1	TRBJ2-1
TGCGCCAGCAGCATCTCTAGCCGCTCCTACGAGCAGTACTTC	CASSISSRSYEQYF	many	.	TRBV5-1	TRBJ2-7
TGCGCCAGCAGCCGGCCGACTAGCGGGATCCAAGAGACCCAGTACTTC	CASSRPTSGIQETQYF	.	TRBD2	TRBV4-1	TRBJ2-5
TGTGCCAGCAGTGGACGACTAGCGGGAGGGCCAGATACGCAGTATTTT	CASSGRLAGGPDTQYF	.	TRBD2	TRBV12-3/TRBV12-4	TRBJ2-3
TGCGCCAGCAGCCTAGGGGGCGGCGGGCCCAATGAGCAGTTCTTC	CASSLGGGGPNEQFF	.	TRBD1	TRBV10-1	TRBJ2-1
TGTGCCAGCAGCCAACCTGCGGGGGCGCCTGGAAACACCATATATTTT	CASSQPAGAPGNTIYF	many	.	TRBV3-1	TRBJ1-3
TGTGCCAGCAGCCCACACGGAACCTACGAGCAGTACTTC	CASSPHGTYEQYF	.	.	TRBV7-8	TRBJ2-7
TGTGCCAGCAGCTTGTTTCGGGACTCCCCTTACGAGCAGTACTTC	CASSLFRDSPYEQYF	few	.	TRBV5-6	TRBJ2-7
TGCGCCAGCAGCCAAGATCTGGCAGCAAACACTGAAGCTTTCTTT	CASSQDLAANTEAFF	few	.	TRBV4-1	TRBJ1-1
TGTGCCAGCAACGTGGGTGGAAACACCATATATTTT	CASNVGGNTIYF	few	.	TRBV28	TRBJ1-3
TGTGCCAGCAGCTTAGAGGCTAGCGGGAGTCGCAATGAGCAGTTCTTC	CASSLEASGSRNEQFF	many	TRBD2	TRBV7-6	TRBJ2-1
TGCAGTGCGACCCCAGGGACAGGTCTCTCCTACGAGCAGTACTTC	CSATPGTGLSYEQYF	many	TRBD1	TRBV20-1	TRBJ2-7
TGTGCCAGCTCACTGGACAGGGTTGATCAGCCCCAGCATTTT	CASSLDRVDQPQHF	.	TRBD1	TRBV18	TRBJ1-5
TGTGCCAGCAGTGTAAGAGGGTGGGACATTCAGTACTTC	CASSVRGWDIQYF	many	.	TRBV2	TRBJ2-4
TGTGCCAGCACCCACGGGACATCCTACGAGCAGTACTTC	CASTHGTSYEQYF	few	.	TRBV12-3/TRBV12-4	TRBJ2-7
TGTGCCAGCAGTTTAGTTCCATTAGCCAAAAACATTCAGTACTTC	CASSLVPLAKNIQYF	.	.	TRBV27	TRBJ2-4
TGCGCCAGCAGCTTGAGGCGGGACTACAATGAGCAGTTCTTC	CASSLRRDYNEQFF	few	.	TRBV5-1	TRBJ2-1
TGTGCCAGCAGTTACCGGGACAGGCCTAACTATGGCTACACCTTC	CASSYRDRPNYGYTF	many	TRBD1	TRBV5-8	TRBJ1-2
TGCAGCTTCCAACAGGGGGAGAACACTGAAGCTTTCTTT	CSFQQGENTEAFF	.	TRBD1	TRBV29-1	TRBJ1-1
TGTGCCAGCAGTTTATCCGGACGGTACTCCTACGAGCAGTACTTC	CASSLSGRYSYEQYF	many	.	TRBV12-3/TRBV12-4	TRBJ2-7
TGTGCCAGCAGCCCGACTGGGACAATCAAGCCCCAGCATTTT	CASSPTGTIKPQHF	.	.	TRBV9	TRBJ1-5
TGCAGTGCTAAATTAAGGGGGGGAAATAGCAATCAGCCCCAGCATTTT	CSAKLRGGNSNQPQHF	many	.	TRBV20-1	TRBJ1-5
TGTGCCAGCAGCCCCGAGTCCCAAGGGCTCTATGGCTACACCTTC	CASSPESQGLYGYTF	many	.	TRBV7-2	TRBJ1-2
TGCAGTGCTAGAGGGGCTAGCGTCACCGGGGAGCTGTTTTTT	CSARGASVTGELFF	once	.	TRBV20-1	TRBJ2-2
TGCGCCAGCAGCCGAGGACAGGGTTGGGGTGAGCAGTACTTC	CASSRGQGWGEQYF	many	TRBD1	TRBV5-1	TRBJ2-7
TGTGCCAGCAGTCTGGACAGGGGGCCGCGTCAGCCCCAGCATTTT	CASSLDRGPRQPQHF	many	TRBD1	TRBV6-1	TRBJ1-5
TGCAGCGTTGGAAAGGGCCCGAACGAGCAGTACTTC	CSVGKGPNEQYF	few	.	TRBV29-1	TRBJ2-7
TGTGCCAGCAGAAGACTAGCGGGAGGGTATAATGAGCAGTTCTTC	CASRRLAGGYNEQFF	many	TRBD2	TRBV12-3/TRBV12-4	TRBJ2-1
TGCAGTGCTACGATTAGGGGGATCTCTAACTATGGCTACACCTTC	CSATIRGISNYGYTF	.	.	TRBV20-1	TRBJ1-2
TGTGCCAGCAGCTTAAGGGCTTGGGAGGGGGCGCATGGCTACACCTTC	CASSLRAWEGAHGYTF	few	TRBD1	TRBV7-8	TRBJ1-2
TGTGCCAGCACAGGGCTAGCGGAAGAGACCCAGTACTTC	CASTGLAEETQYF	many	TRBD2	TRBV28	TRBJ2-5
TGTGCCAGCAGCTTAGGTAAACAGGGGAACACTGAAGCTTTCTTT	CASSLGKQGNTEAFF	many	.	TRBV7-6	TRBJ1-1
TGTGCCAGCACCGTCAGCGGGAGCCCCTACAATGAGCAGTTCTTC	CASTVSGSPYNEQFF	many	TRBD2	TRBV27	TRBJ2-1
TGTGCCAGCCGCCGAGGGGCAACTAATGAAAAACTGTTTTTT	CASRRGATNEKLFF	many	.	TRBV27	TRBJ1-4